The rows below give T cell receptor beta chains drawn from one sample of a study of OX40 agonist ivuxolimab in advanced cancers. Sequencing used immunoSEQ multiplex PCR; TCRdb keeps in-frame clones, though not all of them. Of over 65,000 clones listed, 84% are singletons. The sequenced sample was CD4+ or CD8+ T cells sorted from blood, obtained in a trial of the OX40 agonist ivuxolimab. Every receptor here comes from an adult with an advanced solid tumor such as melanoma, head and neck, liver or kidney cancer. Each CDR3 is given with its conserved first and last residue. D genes are given only for firm matches. The size of a clone is reported for some rows only, either as once, few or many, or as a class for expanded clones.

size,D,V,J,DNA,CDR3
NA,TRBD1,TRBV28,TRBJ1-2,TGTGCCAGCAGTCTGGGGACAGGTGGTTACACCTTC,CASSLGTGGYTF
NA,NA,TRBV4-3,TRBJ2-2,TGCGCCAGCAGCCACGTAGCGTACGCGAACACCGGGGAGCTGTTTTTT,CASSHVAYANTGELFF
NA,NA,TRBV27,TRBJ1-3,TGTGCCAGCAGTGGCCTAGATTCTGCAAACACCATATATTTT,CASSGLDSANTIYF
NA,NA,TRBV27,TRBJ2-7,TGTGCCAGCAGTCCCTCCCCTACGGGAGTGGCCTGGCAGCAGTACTTC,CASSPSPTGVAWQQYF
once,TRBD1,TRBV2,TRBJ2-7,TGTGCCAGCAGCGCTGGGACAGGGGGATGGTACGAGCAGTACTTC,CASSAGTGGWYEQYF
NA,TRBD1,TRBV10-1,TRBJ2-1,TGCGCCAGCAGTACCATACAGGGGGGTGAGCAGTTCTTC,CASSTIQGGEQFF
NA,NA,TRBV5-5,TRBJ1-5,TGTGCCAGCAGCCAAGCACACCGCAATCAGCCCCAGCATTTT,CASSQAHRNQPQHF
NA,NA,TRBV6-1,TRBJ1-4,TGTGCCAGCAGTGCAACTAATGAAAAACTGTTTTTT,CASSATNEKLFF
NA,TRBD1,TRBV10-3,TRBJ2-7,TGTGCCATCAAGACAGGGGACTACGAGCAGTACTTC,CAIKTGDYEQYF
NA,TRBD1,TRBV30,TRBJ1-6,TGTGCCTGGGGACAGGGTCATTCACCCCTCCACTTT,CAWGQGHSPLHF